The next 28 T cell receptor beta chains were all read from a single sample in a study of shared clonotypes between healthy human individuals. Clones were read by immunoSEQ multiplex PCR, and TCRdb kept only the in-frame ones, dropping some. The table lists about 1.4 million clones, approximately 97% of them singletons. Sequenced: naive CD4+ T cells sorted from blood. This sample's subset: CD45RA+ positively selected. The source of these receptors is a man under 40 in good health.

The CDR3: CASSLLPGQANQPQHF. The CDR3 DNA is TGTGCCAGCAGTTTATTGCCAGGACAGGCCAATCAGCCCCAGCATTTT. The chain recombines TRBV28 with TRBJ1-5; 7 bases line up with TRBD1. Germline CDR1 and CDR2: MDHEN and SYDVKM. The ends lost 1 base at V and 3 bases at J; junction bases unmatched: 6. CDR3 size: 16 residues.

The J gene is TRBJ2-3, the V gene TRBV30; no reliable D call. V was shortened by 2 bases and J by 1 base, with 7 bases between the two germline ends. In germline, CDR1 is GTSNPN, CDR2 SVGIG (reference sequence). The CDR3 is 13 amino acids. The CDR3 DNA reads TGTGCCTGGAGTCCCGTCCGCACAGATACGCAGTATTTT. Translated: CAWSPVRTDTQYF.

The chain joins TRBV5-4 to TRBJ1-1; D unresolved. Germline CDR1 and CDR2: SGHNT and YYREEE (reference sequence). The CDR3 runs 14 residues. V lost 4 bases and J 1 base, leaving 11 bases between the germline ends. CDR3 protein: CASSLRTANTEAFF. The CDR3 DNA sequence: TGTGCCAGCAGCCTGAGGACCGCGAACACTGAAGCTTTCTTT.

The gene calls are TRBV18 and TRBJ1-1; tentative D call: TRBD1 (5 bases). Deletions cut 3 bases from V and 7 bases from J, with 15 bases between. The CDR3 contains 14 residues. Germline V lookup: CDR1 KGHSH, CDR2 LQKENI. The CDR3 nucleotides read TGTGCCAGCTCACCTACCCTCGAGAGGGGTGAAGCTTTCTTT. Its translation: CASSPTLERGEAFF.

The sample holds one count of this clone. V and J are TRBV28 and TRBJ2-4; the match to TRBD2 covers 7 bases. This CDR3 comprises 15 residues. CDR1 is MDHEN and CDR2 is SYDVKM in the germline V gene. V lost 2 bases and J lost 5; bases outside the gene matches: 6. CDR3 region: CASSLLAGVENIQYF. DNA for the CDR3: TGTGCCAGCAGTTTACTCGCGGGAGTGGAAAACATTCAGTACTTC.

The chain has TRBV7-3 and TRBJ2-7, with a possible D match to TRBD1 (5 bases). The germline V gene has CDR1 SGHTA and CDR2 FQGTGA. The CDR3 totals 15 residues. Trimming removed 1 base at V and 1 base at J, with 11 bases between. The CDR3 DNA is TGTGCCAGCAGCTTAAGGTCAGGGCCATCCTACGAGCAGTACTTC. Protein sequence: CASSLRSGPSYEQYF.

The chain joins TRBV27 to TRBJ1-5; perhaps TRBD1 as D (5 bases). Germline V CDR1 and CDR2: MNHEY, SMNVEV (reference sequence). Trimming removed 5 bases from V and 5 bases from J, with 19 bases in between. The CDR3 extends over 16 amino acids. The CDR3 spells CASSARGLGEHQPQHF. In DNA form, the CDR3 reads TGTGCCAGCAGTGCGCGGGGCTTGGGGGAACATCAGCCCCAGCATTTT.

In its sample, this clone was seen once. The rearrangement uses TRBV11-2 and TRBJ2-1; weak D call: TRBD1 (6 bases). Trimming removed 1 base at V and 7 bases at J, with 14 bases between. The CDR3 covers 15 residues. Germline V lookup: CDR1 SGHAT, CDR2 FQNNGV. CDR3 sequence reads: CASSLVTGTPNEQFF. CDR3 DNA: TGTGCCAGCAGCTTAGTCACAGGGACCCCTAATGAGCAGTTCTTC. Based on the CDR3 plus reference TRBV11-2 and TRBJ2-1, the full variable domain is EAGVAQSPRYKIIEKRQSVAFWCNPISGHATLYWYQQILGQGPKLLIQFQNNGVVDDSQLPKDRFSAERLKGVDSTLKIQPAKLEDSAVYLCASSLVTGTPNEQFFGPGTRLTVL.

CDR3 region: CASSLLPSGTQPQHF. The CDR3 DNA reads as TGTGCCAGCAGTTTACTGCCGTCTGGGACTCAGCCCCAGCATTTT. V gene TRBV28 combines with J gene TRBJ1-5; maybe TRBD1 (5 bases). Looked up from germline, CDR1 is MDHEN and CDR2 is SYDVKM. This CDR3 is built from 15 residues. The V gene lost 2 bases and the J gene lost 6 bases, with 14 bases spanning the gap.

The chain carries TRBV12-1 and TRBJ2-3; the D call of TRBD2 is as the table states it, not checked on the DNA. TRBV12-1 is noted as a pseudogene. CDR3 length equals 18 residues. DNA for the CDR3: TGTGCCAGCAGCTTTCCAGCGGGAGTATCGACCGGCACAGATACGCAGTATTTT. Translated, it gives CASSFPAGVSTGTDTQYF.

The chain links TRBV19 to TRBJ2-7; TRBD2 matches at 7 bases. The CDR3 has 14 residues. Germline CDR1 reads LNHDA; CDR2 reads SQIVND (reference sequence). The J segment lost 4 bases and the V segment lost 7 bases, leaving 10 bases of the junction unmatched. DNA of the CDR3: TGTGCCAGTAAACGGGGGGACGGATTATACGAGCAGTACTTC. Translated: CASKRGDGLYEQYF. The variable domain in full, with the rest retrieved from reference TRBV19 and TRBJ2-7, is DGGITQSPKYLFRKEGQNVTLSCEQNLNHDAMYWYRQDPGQGLRLIYYSQIVNDFQKGDIAEGYSVSREKKESFPLTVTSAQKNPTAFYLCASKRGDGLYEQYFGPGTRLTVT.

The chain combines TRBV7-8 with TRBJ1-5; possibly TRBD1 for D (5 bases). The CDR3 loop spans 21 amino acids. CDR1 and CDR2 (germline): SGHVS, FQNEAQ. The V end lost 5 bases, the J end lost 7 bases, and 36 bases lay between the germline ends. This chain's CDR3 is CASSPGVMGPQRNLGYQPQHF. CDR3 DNA sequence: TGTGCCAGCAGCCCTGGGGTGATGGGACCTCAACGAAACTTGGGGTACCAGCCCCAGCATTTT.

This chain's CDR3 is CASSVRQGKADTQYF. The CDR3 nucleotides are TGTGCCAGCAGCGTCCGACAGGGTAAGGCAGATACGCAGTATTTT. The gene calls are TRBV9 and TRBJ2-3, with 7 bases identical to TRBD1. The CDR3 is 15 residues long. Unmatched junction bases numbered 7, after V lost 2 bases and J lost 4 bases. The V gene's germline CDR1 is SGDLS and CDR2 YYNGEE. Looking up the rest from reference TRBV9 and TRBJ2-3 gives the full variable domain: DSGVTQTPKHLITATGQRVTLRCSPRSGDLSVYWYQQSLDQGLQFLIQYYNGEERAKGNILERFSAQQFPDLHSELNLSSLELGDSALYFCASSVRQGKADTQYFGPGTRLTVL.

The rearrangement links TRBV5-4 to TRBJ2-7; the D gene is possibly TRBD1 (7 bases). V shed 4 bases and J shed 6 bases, with 14 bases lying between them. Germline lookup yields CDR1 SGHNT and CDR2 YYREEE (reference sequence). The length of the CDR3 is 13 residues. CDR3 residues: CASSPEGAGEQYF. Here the CDR3 DNA reads TGTGCCAGCAGCCCGGAGGGGGCAGGCGAGCAGTACTTC.

The chain recombines TRBV6-1 with TRBJ2-7; TRBD1 might be the D (6 bases). The CDR3 runs to 15 residues. Deletions cut 4 bases from V and 2 bases from J, with 15 bases between. Germline CDR1 MNHNS, CDR2 SASEGT. CDR3 sequence (DNA): TGTGCCAGCAGTGGGGAGAGATGGGGGCCCTACGAGCAGTACTTC. The encoded protein is CASSGERWGPYEQYF.

The genes are TRBV27 and TRBJ1-2; no firm D call. The V gene lost 3 bases and the J gene lost 11 bases, with 22 bases spanning the gap. Germline V gene lookup returns CDR1 MNHEY and CDR2 SMNVEV (reference sequence). The CDR3 is made up of 15 amino acids. The CDR3 sequence is CASSFYIGRTGSYTF. CDR3 nucleotide sequence: TGTGCCAGCAGTTTTTATATTGGGCGCACCGGGTCTTACACCTTC.

The CDR3 nucleotides read TGCGCCAGCAGCTTGGCTATTCGTGGGACTAGCGGGGGGAGCTCCTACAATGAGCAGTTCTTC. Its protein is CASSLAIRGTSGGSSYNEQFF. V usage is TRBV5-1 and J usage is TRBJ2-1, with 15 bases matching TRBD2. Germline loops: CDR1 SGHRS, CDR2 YFSETQ. With 0 bases clipped from V and 0 bases from J, the junction kept 10 bases outside the gene matches. The CDR3 has 21 amino acids.

In this sample, this clone turned up a few times. The chain uses TRBV19 and TRBJ2-2, with D perhaps TRBD1 (6 bases). Germline lookup yields CDR1 LNHDA and CDR2 SQIVND (reference sequence). The CDR3 extends over 14 amino acids. Trimming cost V 6 bases and J 5 bases, with 13 bases left between them. CDR3 loop: CASSTTGFTGELFF. The CDR3 DNA reads as TGTGCCAGTAGCACCACAGGGTTTACCGGGGAGCTGTTTTTT.

V is TRBV9 and J is TRBJ2-3; 13 nucleotides match TRBD2. Germline V lookup: CDR1 SGDLS, CDR2 YYNGEE. V was pared by 0 bases and J by 4 bases, with 2 bases of the junction left unmatched. The CDR3 length is 16 residues. CDR3 amino acids: CASSVGTSGSADTQYF. For the CDR3, the DNA is TGTGCCAGCAGCGTAGGGACTAGCGGGAGCGCAGATACGCAGTATTTT.

The chain couples TRBV9 to TRBJ2-1, with D possibly TRBD1 on 6 matching bases. V shed 0 bases and J shed 11 bases, with 21 bases lying between them. The CDR3 has 16 amino acids. CDR1 and CDR2 (germline): SGDLS, YYNGEE. Written as DNA, the CDR3 is TGTGCCAGCAGCGTAGGATGGGGGCGGACGGGCCAGAAGCAGTTCTTC. Translating it yields CASSVGWGRTGQKQFF.

This clone showed up just once. This chain uses TRBV18 with TRBJ2-1; D is perhaps TRBD2 (6 bases). CDR3 size: 12 residues. Germline CDR1 is KGHSH and CDR2 is LQKENI. Trimming removed 4 bases from V and 8 bases from J, with 9 bases in between. In DNA, the CDR3 is TGTGCCAGCTCACTGCGGGGAGATGAGCAGTTCTTC. Translation: CASSLRGDEQFF.

This CDR3 is CASSSATGIYEQYF. The CDR3 coding sequence is TGTGCCAGCAGTTCGGCGACGGGAATTTACGAGCAGTACTTC. The chain uses TRBV27 and TRBJ2-7; weak D call: TRBD2 (5 bases). Germline V gives CDR1 MNHEY, CDR2 SMNVEV (reference sequence). The CDR3 has 14 residues. Between the trimmed V and J ends, which lost 4 bases and 4 bases, there was a span of 14 bases.

Turning to this clone: Germline is not matched at one junction end, which may reflect a read error. V usage is TRBV28 and J usage is TRBJ2-3; the D is unclear. From germline, CDR1 is MDHEN and CDR2 SYDVKM. The length of the CDR3 is 12 residues. The CDR3 region is CASSSEFPGSLF. The CDR3 DNA reads TGTGCCAGCAGTTCAGAATTCCCTGGCTCTCTTTTT.

The DNA of the CDR3 is TGCAGCTCCCGGACTAGCGGAGGGAATGAGCAGTTCTTC. Protein: CSSRTSGGNEQFF. The chain uses TRBV29-1 and TRBJ2-1, with TRBD2 matching over 10 bases. This CDR3 contains 13 residues. The V gene's germline CDR1 is SQVTM and CDR2 ANQGSEA. After removal of 8 bases from V and 7 bases from J, the junction contained 8 bases not matched to a gene.

V gene TRBV13 combines with J gene TRBJ2-3; 8 positions agree with TRBD2. Germline CDR1 PRHDT, CDR2 FYEKMQ (reference sequence). CDR3 length equals 14 residues. The V segment lost 5 bases and the J segment 6 bases; nucleotides outside the gene matches: 7. CDR3 in DNA: TGTGCCAGCAGCAAGAGCGGGAGAGGGGATACGCAGTATTTT. Amino acids: CASSKSGRGDTQYF.

The chain employs TRBV5-4 and TRBJ2-7, with no clear D. The V and J ends lost 2 bases and 0 bases respectively, with 12 bases between them. Germline V CDR1 and CDR2: SGHNT, YYREEE (reference sequence). The CDR3 totals 15 residues. CDR3 protein: CASSLPGRSSYEQYF. Here the CDR3 DNA reads TGTGCCAGCAGCTTACCAGGCCGTTCCTCCTACGAGCAGTACTTC.

The rearrangement uses TRBV14 and TRBJ2-1, with TRBD2 identical over 11 bases. In germline, CDR1 is SGHDN, CDR2 FVKESK. CDR3 length: 16 amino acids. J lost 3 bases, V lost 2 bases, and 3 bases had no gene match. The CDR3 here is CASSQLAGGLYNEQFF. The CDR3, as DNA: TGTGCCAGCAGCCAACTAGCGGGAGGCCTCTACAATGAGCAGTTCTTC.

This chain uses TRBV7-7 with TRBJ1-5; D might be TRBD1 (6 bases). V was cut by 5 bases and J by 4 bases, with 30 bases left in between. The CDR3 loop spans 20 amino acids. Per the germline V gene, CDR1 is SSHAT and CDR2 is FNYEAQ (reference sequence). CDR3 region: CASSLDLAPWTAQTNQPQHF. CDR3 nucleotides: TGTGCCAGCAGCCTTGACTTAGCGCCGTGGACAGCGCAGACAAATCAGCCCCAGCATTTT. The whole variable domain, filled in from reference TRBV7-7 and TRBJ1-5, reads GAGVSQSPRYKVTKRGQDVTLRCDPISSHATLYWYQQALGQGPEFLTYFNYEAQPDKSGLPSDRFSAERPEGSISTLTIQRTEQRDSAMYRCASSLDLAPWTAQTNQPQHFGDGTRLSIL.